The next 5 T cell receptor beta chains were all read from a single sample in a study of blood T cells in healthy people across ages. The authors ran a second PCR of 7 to 11 cycles using a sample-barcoded 5' primer and a J-beta primer mix. One entry per CDR3 protein, called by TCRdb with MiXCR from the 5' RACE reads. The table has 1.5 million to 2 million distinct CDR3 sequences, roughly 30% seen once; the top ten hold 7.7%. Material: blood. All receptors come from a woman in her 30s in good health.

On this clonotype itself: The junction and the germline gene differ at one end; a read error may be behind it. The gene calls are TRBV20-1 and TRBJ2-1; possibly TRBD2 for D (6 bases). Per the germline V gene, CDR1 is DFQATT and CDR2 is SNEGSKA (reference sequence). This CDR3 spans 17 amino acids. CDR3 DNA sequence: TGCAGTGCTAGAGATCCGAGGAGGGGTAGCACCTACAATGAGCGGTTCTTC. This codes for CSARDPRRGSTYNERFF.

This rearrangement joins TRBV20-1 to TRBJ1-5, with 8 bases lining up with TRBD1. Trimming at V came to 2 bases and at J to 7 bases, leaving 7 bases not matched to a gene. Germline CDR1 is DFQATT and CDR2 is SNEGSKA (reference sequence). The CDR3 length is 14 residues. CDR3 bases: TGCAGTGCTAGAAACAGGGGGGAAGGACAGCCCCAGCATTTT. This gives the protein CSARNRGEGQPQHF.

This clonotype showed up just a few times. The CDR3, as DNA: TGTGCCAGCAGCTTAGACGTCTCGAGGGCGCATGGCTACACCTTC. This encodes CASSLDVSRAHGYTF. The chain combines TRBV7-9 with TRBJ1-2; D gene ambiguous. V lost 1 base and J 6 bases, leaving 15 bases between the germline ends. Germline V gene lookup returns CDR1 SEHNR and CDR2 FQNEAQ (reference sequence). This CDR3 is built from 15 residues.

V usage is TRBV28 and J usage is TRBJ1-2, with 8 bases fitting TRBD1. This CDR3 is built from 14 residues. The V gene end was trimmed by 5 bases and the J gene end by 6 bases; junction bases not matched to a gene: 8. Per germline, CDR1 MDHEN and CDR2 SYDVKM. The CDR3 region is CASSPPDRGNGYTF. CDR3 coding DNA: TGTGCCAGCAGTCCCCCCGACAGGGGCAATGGCTACACCTTC.

The chain employs TRBV7-9 and TRBJ2-4; 8 nucleotides match TRBD2. The CDR3 has 18 amino acids. The V gene's germline CDR1 is SEHNR and CDR2 FQNEAQ (reference sequence). The J segment lost 2 bases and the V segment lost 0 bases, leaving 9 bases of the junction unmatched. CDR3 amino acids: CASSLAREAGMSKNIQYF. CDR3 nucleotide sequence: TGTGCCAGCAGCTTAGCGCGGGAGGCAGGGATGTCCAAAAACATTCAGTACTTC. Full variable domain (remainder filled in from reference TRBV7-9 and TRBJ2-4): DTGVSQNPRHKITKRGQNVTFRCDPISEHNRLYWYRQTLGQGPEFLTYFQNEAQLEKSRLLSDRFSAERPKGSFSTLEIQRTEQGDSAMYLCASSLAREAGMSKNIQYFGAGTRLSVL.